This T cell receptor beta chain originates from a study of OX40 agonist ivuxolimab in advanced cancers. About the research overall: The patients got ivuxolimab, which is an agonistic anti-OX40 (CD134) antibody.

Assay: immunoSEQ multiplex PCR; the TCRdb copy retains only in-frame clones and omits some. The table lists 62,000 or so clones, less than 95% of them singletons, with 4.5% to 5.5% in the top ten. Germline lookup yields CDR1 MNHNY and CDR2 SVGAGI (reference sequence). The V and J ends lost 5 bases and 9 bases, in that order; junction bases with no gene match: 8. The CDR3 runs 13 residues. The clonotype comes from an adult with an advanced solid tumor such as melanoma, head and neck, liver or kidney cancer. The V gene is TRBV6-6, the J gene TRBJ2-3; 7 bases are shared with TRBD2. Sequencing was performed on CD4+ or CD8+ T cells sorted from blood, taken in a trial of the OX40 agonist ivuxolimab. The CDR3 is CASSREVGITQYF. Here the CDR3 DNA reads TGTGCCAGCAGTCGGGAGGTGGGAATCACGCAGTATTTT.